This T cell receptor beta chain was found in a study of T cells in Graves' hyperthyroidism and ophthalmopathy. It was RNA transcripts that yielded the amplified TCR beta CDR3 regions. HTBI primers were used for first-round RT-PCR of the TCR CDR3. One entry per CDR3 protein, called by TCRdb with MiXCR from the multiplex PCR reads. The sample has about 540,000 distinct CDR3 sequences, roughly 46% seen once. Hyperthyroidism in the patients, aged 18 to 65, was newly diagnosed and under 2 months in duration. Comments on this clonotype: Its specificity is unknown.

Study observations and caveats: Patients with ophthalmopathy were separated from those with stable hyperthyroidism by a 13 V-J model.

The sequenced sample consisted of peripheral blood or thyroid tissue (not recorded which). This sequence was found in a young woman with Graves' hyperthyroidism.

In DNA, the CDR3 is TGTGCCAGCAGCTATGCACGGACAGGGGAGACCCAGTACTTC. Protein product: CASSYARTGETQYF. The chain joins TRBV11-2 to TRBJ2-5; 8 nucleotides match TRBD1. Germline V gene sequence: CDR1 SGHAT, CDR2 FQNNGV. The CDR3 loop spans 14 amino acids. J gave up 5 bases and V 4 bases, and 6 bases lay outside the gene matches.